The clone carrying this T cell receptor (beta chain) was found a few times. The sample is drawn from a study of T cells after yellow fever vaccination. MiXCR, applied by TCRdb to the 5' RACE reads, yields one record per CDR3 protein. The repertoire holds hundreds of thousands of distinct CDR3 sequences, with roughly 12% as singletons. Specimen: PBMCs, collected on the day of the yellow fever booster vaccination. This clonotype was sampled from a man between 25 and 39 years old who received the YFV17D yellow fever vaccine.

CDR3 in amino acids: CASSVGQGDWNEQFF. The CDR3 DNA is TGCGCCAGCAGTGTAGGACAGGGGGACTGGAATGAGCAGTTCTTC. The rearrangement uses TRBV10-1 and TRBJ2-1, with 10 bases aligning to TRBD1. CDR3 length equals 15 residues. CDR1 is WNHNN, CDR2 SYGVQD, per germline (reference sequence). With V trimmed by 4 bases and J by 7 bases, 7 bases remained unmatched.